This T cell receptor beta chain was identified during a study of early T cells in non-severe SARS-CoV-2 infection. Study details: Sequencing input comprised bulk RNA from unsorted whole blood; chain pairing was not available.

The TCR library protocol attached unique molecular identifiers to the individual cDNA molecules. TCRdb re-analysed the 5' RACE reads in MiXCR, keeping a single row per CDR3 protein. The table records tens of thousands of distinct CDR3 sequences, about 12% of them present only once. Whole-study results and caveats: In VDJdb matching, anti-spike CD8 responses were favored while private and CD4 specificities went missing.

This CDR3 is built from 17 residues. The germline CDR1 and CDR2 sequences are SGHRS and YFSETQ. J gave up 2 bases and V 3 bases, and 6 bases lay outside the gene matches. This clonotype has a handful of counts. No antigen is known for it. This chain joins TRBV5-1 and TRBJ2-2, with TRBD2 matching 11 bases. This receptor was identified in an adult who was a healthcare worker with PCR-confirmed SARS-CoV-2 infection or an uninfected control (not recorded which). The sample consisted of whole blood. The CDR3 sequence is CASSYGLAGLNTGELFF. CDR3 in DNA: TGCGCCAGCAGCTACGGACTAGCGGGCCTAAACACCGGGGAGCTGTTTTTT.